This record looks at one T cell receptor beta chain sequence and its context. Its antigen is currently unknown. This specimen belongs to a study of shared clonotypes between healthy human individuals. The CDR3 runs 15 residues. Germline V gene lookup returns CDR1 SGHDT and CDR2 YYEEEE. V shed 3 bases and J 6 bases; nucleotides not matched to a gene: 8. Profiling relied on immunoSEQ multiplex PCR, and the TCRdb table lists in-frame clones only, not all of them. This sample has under 150,000 clones, with about 67% found just once. The CD8 memory fraction combined CD45RO+ cells with TemRA cells (CCR7-negative CD45RA+). General study findings and limits: In this cohort, only blood was sampled, and tissue repertoires likely differ. The low donor count limited represented genetic and exposure-history diversity. Estimated clonotype richness was generally higher in naive than memory subsets.

Sequenced: memory CD8+ T cells sorted from blood. Subset denoted: CD45RO+ cells pooled with CCR7-negative TemRA cells. This clonotype originated in a woman aged 30 to 39 in good health. V usage is TRBV5-6 and J usage is TRBJ2-2, with TRBD1 matching over 7 bases. The CDR3 bases are TGTGCCAGCAGCTCAGGAGGACAGGAGTCCGGGGAGCTGTTTTTT. Encoded protein: CASSSGGQESGELFF.